The T cell receptor (beta chain) described here comes from a study of spatial heterogeneity in lung cancer. Study-level information: Detection of beta-chain sequences consistently exceeded that of alpha-chain sequences.

At least ten counts were recorded for this clonotype. What it recognizes is unknown. Every TCR cDNA molecule bore a unique molecular identifier. TCRdb itself ran the 5' RACE reads through MiXCR, one entry per CDR3 protein. The sample contains 25,000 to 30,000 distinct CDR3 sequences, roughly 5.5% of which appear only once. The germline gives CDR1 SQVTM, CDR2 ANQGSEA. The CDR3 is 13 residues long. The V end was cut by 3 bases, the J end by 6 bases, with 12 bases between. Overall study findings and caveats: At tumor resection, ubiquitous expanded TCRs were detected in blood more often than later.

Time point defined: blood at routine non-recurrence follow-up after resection. Sequencing covered unsorted whole RNA taken from tumor, nontumor lung or frozen PBMC. The chain employs TRBV29-1 and TRBJ2-1; D is undetermined. The specimen was PBMCs, collected at follow-up. The clonotype comes from a male donor with early-stage non-small cell lung cancer. The CDR3 reads CSVDFVGINEQFF. In DNA form, the CDR3 reads TGCAGCGTTGACTTTGTGGGAATCAATGAGCAGTTCTTC.